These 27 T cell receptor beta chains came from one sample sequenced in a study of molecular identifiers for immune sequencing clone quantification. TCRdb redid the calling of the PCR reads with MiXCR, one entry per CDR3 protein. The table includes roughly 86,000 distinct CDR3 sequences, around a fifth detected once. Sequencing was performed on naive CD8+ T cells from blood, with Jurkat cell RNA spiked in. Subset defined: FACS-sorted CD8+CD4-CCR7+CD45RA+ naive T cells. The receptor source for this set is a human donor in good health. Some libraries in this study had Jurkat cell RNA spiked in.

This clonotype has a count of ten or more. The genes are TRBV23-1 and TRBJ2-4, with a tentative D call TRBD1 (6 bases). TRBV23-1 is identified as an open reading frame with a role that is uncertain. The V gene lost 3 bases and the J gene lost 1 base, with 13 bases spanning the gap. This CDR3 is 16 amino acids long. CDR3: CASSHWGRWAKNIQYF. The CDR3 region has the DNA TGCGCCAGCAGTCATTGGGGGCGATGGGCCAAAAACATTCAGTACTTC.

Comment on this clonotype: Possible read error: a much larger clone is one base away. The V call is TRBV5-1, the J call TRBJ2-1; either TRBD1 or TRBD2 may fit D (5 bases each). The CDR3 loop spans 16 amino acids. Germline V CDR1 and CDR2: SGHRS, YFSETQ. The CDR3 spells CASSLVGRGLDNERFF. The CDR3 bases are TGCGCCAGCAGCTTGGTAGGGCGCGGGTTGGACAATGAGCGGTTCTTC.

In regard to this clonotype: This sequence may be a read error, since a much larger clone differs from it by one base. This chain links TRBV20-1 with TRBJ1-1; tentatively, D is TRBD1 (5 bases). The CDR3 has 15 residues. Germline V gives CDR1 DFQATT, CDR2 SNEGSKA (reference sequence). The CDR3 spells CSAGDLLEGMAEAFF. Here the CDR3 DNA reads TGCAGTGCTGGAGATTTATTGGAGGGGATGGCTGAAGCTTTCTTT.

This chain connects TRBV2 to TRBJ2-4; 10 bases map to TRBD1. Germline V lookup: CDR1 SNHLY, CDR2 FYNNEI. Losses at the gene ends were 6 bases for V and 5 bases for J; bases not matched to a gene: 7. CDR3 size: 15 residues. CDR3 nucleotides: TGTGCCAGCAGCTCCCCCGGGACAGGGGAAAACATTCAGTACTTC. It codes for CASSSPGTGENIQYF.

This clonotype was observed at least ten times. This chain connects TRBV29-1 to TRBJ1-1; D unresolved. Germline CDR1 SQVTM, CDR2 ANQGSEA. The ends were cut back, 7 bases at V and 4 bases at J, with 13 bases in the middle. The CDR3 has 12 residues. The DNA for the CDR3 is TGCAGCGCTCTATGGTTGCGCACTGAAGCTTTCTTT. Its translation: CSALWLRTEAFF.

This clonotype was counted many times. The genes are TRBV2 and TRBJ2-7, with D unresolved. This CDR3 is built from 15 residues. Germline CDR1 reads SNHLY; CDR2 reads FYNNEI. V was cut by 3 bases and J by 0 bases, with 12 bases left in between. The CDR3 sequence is CASSDLRPSSYEQYF. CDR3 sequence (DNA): TGTGCCAGCAGTGATTTGCGGCCCAGCTCCTACGAGCAGTACTTC. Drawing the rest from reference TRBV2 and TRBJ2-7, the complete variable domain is EPEVTQTPSHQVTQMGQEVILRCVPISNHLYFYWYRQILGQKVEFLVSFYNNEISEKSEIFDDQFSVERPDGSNFTLKIRSTKLEDSAMYFCASSDLRPSSYEQYFGPGTRLTVT.

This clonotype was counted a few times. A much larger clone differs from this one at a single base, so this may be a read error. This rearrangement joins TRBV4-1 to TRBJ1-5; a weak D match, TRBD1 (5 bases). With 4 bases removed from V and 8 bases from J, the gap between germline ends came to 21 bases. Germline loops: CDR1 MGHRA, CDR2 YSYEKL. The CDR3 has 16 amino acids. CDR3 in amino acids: CASSRGVTYTREPQHF. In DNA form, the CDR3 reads TGCGCCAGCAGCCGAGGGGTCACTTATACCCGGGAGCCCCAGCATTTT.

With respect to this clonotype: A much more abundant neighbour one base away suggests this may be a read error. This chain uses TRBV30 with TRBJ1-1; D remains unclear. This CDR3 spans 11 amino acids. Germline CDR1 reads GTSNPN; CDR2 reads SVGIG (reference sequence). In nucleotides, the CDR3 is TGTGCCAGGAGTCTAAACACTGAAGCTTTCTTT. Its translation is CARSLNTEAFF.

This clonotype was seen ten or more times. In DNA, the CDR3 is TGTGCCAGTAGTATGGGTAGCTCAGATACGCAGTATTTT. Translating gives CASSMGSSDTQYF. The chain couples TRBV19 to TRBJ2-3; D remains ambiguous. CDR3 length: 13 residues. The germline gives CDR1 LNHDA, CDR2 SQIVND (reference sequence). Deletions cut 3 bases from V and 4 bases from J, with 8 bases between.

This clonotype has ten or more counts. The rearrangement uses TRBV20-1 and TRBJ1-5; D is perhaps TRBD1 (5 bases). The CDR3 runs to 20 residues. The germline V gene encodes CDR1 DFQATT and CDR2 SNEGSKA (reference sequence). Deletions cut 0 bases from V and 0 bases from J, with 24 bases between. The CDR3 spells CSARDYGGEGAPYSNQPQHF. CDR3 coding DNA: TGCAGTGCTAGAGACTATGGAGGTGAAGGGGCTCCATATAGCAATCAGCCCCAGCATTTT.

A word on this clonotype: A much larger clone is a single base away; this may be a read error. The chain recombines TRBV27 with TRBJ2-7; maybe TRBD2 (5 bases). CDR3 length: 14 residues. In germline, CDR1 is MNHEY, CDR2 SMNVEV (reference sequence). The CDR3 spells CTSSIRGHTYEQYF. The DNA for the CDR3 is TGTACCAGCAGCATTCGCGGGCACACCTACGAGCAGTACTTC.

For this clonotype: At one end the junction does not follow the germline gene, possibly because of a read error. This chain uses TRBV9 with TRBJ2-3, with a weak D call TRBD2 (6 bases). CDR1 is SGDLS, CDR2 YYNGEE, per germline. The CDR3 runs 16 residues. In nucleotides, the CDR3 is TGTGCCAGCAGCGTAGGAGGTAGCGGAAGCATAGATACGCAGTATTTT. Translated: CASSVGGSGSIDTQYF.

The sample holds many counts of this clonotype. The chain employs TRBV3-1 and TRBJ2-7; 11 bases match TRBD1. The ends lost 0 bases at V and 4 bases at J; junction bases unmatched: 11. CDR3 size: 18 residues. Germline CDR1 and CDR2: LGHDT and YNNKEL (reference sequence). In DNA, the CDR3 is TGTGCCAGCAGCCAAGATCGGACAGGGGGCGTGATGGAGTACGAGCAGTACTTC. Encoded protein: CASSQDRTGGVMEYEQYF.

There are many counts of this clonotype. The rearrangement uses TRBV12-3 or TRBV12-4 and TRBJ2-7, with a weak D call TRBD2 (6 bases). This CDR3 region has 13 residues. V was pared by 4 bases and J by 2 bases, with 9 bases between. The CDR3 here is CASSWGEAYEQYF. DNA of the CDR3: TGTGCCAGCAGTTGGGGGGAAGCCTACGAGCAGTACTTC.

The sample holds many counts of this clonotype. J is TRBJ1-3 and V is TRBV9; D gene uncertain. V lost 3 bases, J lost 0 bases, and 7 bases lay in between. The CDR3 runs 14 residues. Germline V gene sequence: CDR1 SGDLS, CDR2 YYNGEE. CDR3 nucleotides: TGTGCCAGCAGCGCCCCCCTCTCTGGAAACACCATATATTTT. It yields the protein CASSAPLSGNTIYF.

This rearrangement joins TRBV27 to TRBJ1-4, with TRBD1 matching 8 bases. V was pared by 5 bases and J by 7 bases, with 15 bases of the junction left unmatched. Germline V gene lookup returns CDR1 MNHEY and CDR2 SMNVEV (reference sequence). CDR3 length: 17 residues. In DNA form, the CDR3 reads TGTGCCAGCAGTCCCACACACACAGGGGGAGATAGTGAAAAACTGTTTTTT. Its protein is CASSPTHTGGDSEKLFF. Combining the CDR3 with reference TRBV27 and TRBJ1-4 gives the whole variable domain EAQVTQNPRYLITVTGKKLTVTCSQNMNHEYMSWYRQDPGLGLRQIYYSMNVEVTDKGDVPEGYKVSRKEKRNFPLILESPSPNQTSLYFCASSPTHTGGDSEKLFFGSGTQLSVL.

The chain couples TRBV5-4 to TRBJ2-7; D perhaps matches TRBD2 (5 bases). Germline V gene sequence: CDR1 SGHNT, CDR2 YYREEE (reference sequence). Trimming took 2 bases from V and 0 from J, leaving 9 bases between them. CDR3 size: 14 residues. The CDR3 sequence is CASSFAGFSYEQYF. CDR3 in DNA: TGTGCCAGCAGCTTCGCGGGCTTCTCCTACGAGCAGTACTTC.

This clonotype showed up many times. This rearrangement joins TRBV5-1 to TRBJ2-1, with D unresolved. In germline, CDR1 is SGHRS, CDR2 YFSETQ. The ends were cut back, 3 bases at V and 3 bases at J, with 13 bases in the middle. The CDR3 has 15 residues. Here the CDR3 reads CASSSSTVLYNEQFF. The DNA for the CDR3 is TGCGCCAGCAGCTCCTCAACAGTGCTCTACAATGAGCAGTTCTTC.

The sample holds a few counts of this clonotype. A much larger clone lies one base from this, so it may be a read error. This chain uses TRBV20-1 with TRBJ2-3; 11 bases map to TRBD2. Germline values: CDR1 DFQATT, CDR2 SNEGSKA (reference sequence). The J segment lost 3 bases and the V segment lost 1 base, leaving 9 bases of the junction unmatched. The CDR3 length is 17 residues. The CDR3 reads CSARGTQTSGVTDTQYF. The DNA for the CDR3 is TGCAGTGCTAGAGGCACTCAGACTAGCGGGGTAACAGATACGCAGTATTTT.

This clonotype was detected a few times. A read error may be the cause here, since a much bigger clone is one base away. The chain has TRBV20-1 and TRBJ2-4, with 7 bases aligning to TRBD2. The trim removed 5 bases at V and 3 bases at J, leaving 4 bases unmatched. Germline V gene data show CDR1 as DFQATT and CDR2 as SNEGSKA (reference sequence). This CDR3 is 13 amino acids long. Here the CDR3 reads CSAGGVYKNIQYF. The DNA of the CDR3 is TGCAGTGCTGGGGGGGTGTACAAAAACATTCAGTACTTC.

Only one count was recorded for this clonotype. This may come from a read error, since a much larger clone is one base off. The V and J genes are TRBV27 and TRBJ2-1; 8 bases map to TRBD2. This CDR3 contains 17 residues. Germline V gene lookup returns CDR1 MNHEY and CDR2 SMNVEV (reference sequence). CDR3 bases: TGTGCCAGCAGTTCGGGACTAGGGGGAGGGTCCTACAATGAGCAGCTCTTC. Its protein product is CASSSGLGGGSYNEQLF.

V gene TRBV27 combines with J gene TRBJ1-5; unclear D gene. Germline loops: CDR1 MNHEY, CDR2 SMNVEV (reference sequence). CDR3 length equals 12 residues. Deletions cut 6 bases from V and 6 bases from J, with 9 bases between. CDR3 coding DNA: TGTGCCAGCAGGGAGGGTGGTCAGCCCCAGCATTTT. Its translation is CASREGGQPQHF.

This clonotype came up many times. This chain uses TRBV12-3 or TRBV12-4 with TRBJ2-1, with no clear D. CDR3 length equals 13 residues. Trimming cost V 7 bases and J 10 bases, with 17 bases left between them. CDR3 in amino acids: CASNSPLYIEQFF. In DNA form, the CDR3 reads TGTGCCAGCAACAGCCCCCTATATATAGAGCAGTTCTTC.

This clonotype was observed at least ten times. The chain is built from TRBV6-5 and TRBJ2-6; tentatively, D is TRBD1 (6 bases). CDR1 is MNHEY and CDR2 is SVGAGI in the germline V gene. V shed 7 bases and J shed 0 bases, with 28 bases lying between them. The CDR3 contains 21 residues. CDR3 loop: CASTKGGNPLPFNSGANVLTF. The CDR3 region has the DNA TGTGCCAGCACCAAAGGGGGAAATCCCTTACCGTTCAACTCTGGGGCCAACGTCCTGACTTTC.

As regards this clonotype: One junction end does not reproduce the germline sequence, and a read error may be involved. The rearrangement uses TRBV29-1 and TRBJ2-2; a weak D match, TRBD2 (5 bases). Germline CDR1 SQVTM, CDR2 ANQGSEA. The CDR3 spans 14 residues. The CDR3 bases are TGCAGCGTTGAAGGGGTAACGGGCGCCGGGGAGCCGTTTTTT. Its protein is CSVEGVTGAGEPFF.

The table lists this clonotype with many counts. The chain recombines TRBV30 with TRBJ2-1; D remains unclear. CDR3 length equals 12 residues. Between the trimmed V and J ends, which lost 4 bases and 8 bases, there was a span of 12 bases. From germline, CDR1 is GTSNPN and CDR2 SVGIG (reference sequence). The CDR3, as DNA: TGTGCCTGGATTGTTGCAATAGATGAGCAGTTCTTC. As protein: CAWIVAIDEQFF.

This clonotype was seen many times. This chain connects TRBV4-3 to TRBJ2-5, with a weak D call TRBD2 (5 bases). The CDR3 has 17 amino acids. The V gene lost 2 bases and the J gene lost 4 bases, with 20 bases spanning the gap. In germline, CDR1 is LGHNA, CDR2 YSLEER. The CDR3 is CASSQSGMRARGETQYF. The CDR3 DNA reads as TGCGCCAGCAGCCAAAGTGGAATGCGGGCTCGAGGAGAGACCCAGTACTTC.